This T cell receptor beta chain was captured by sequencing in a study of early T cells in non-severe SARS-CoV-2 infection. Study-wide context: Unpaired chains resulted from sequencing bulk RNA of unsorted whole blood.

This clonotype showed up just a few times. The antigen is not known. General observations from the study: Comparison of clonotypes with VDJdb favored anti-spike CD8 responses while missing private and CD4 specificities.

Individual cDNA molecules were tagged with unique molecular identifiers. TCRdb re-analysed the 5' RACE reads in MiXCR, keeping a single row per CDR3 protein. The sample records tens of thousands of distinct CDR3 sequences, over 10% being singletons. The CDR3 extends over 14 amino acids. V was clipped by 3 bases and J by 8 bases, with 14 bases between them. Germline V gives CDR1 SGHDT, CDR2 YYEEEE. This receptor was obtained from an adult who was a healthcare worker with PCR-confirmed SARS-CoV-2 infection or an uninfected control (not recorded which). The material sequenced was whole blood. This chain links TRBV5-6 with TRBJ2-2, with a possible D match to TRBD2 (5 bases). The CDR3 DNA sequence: TGTGCCAGCAGCTGGCTACGGGGTACTGGGGAGCTGTTTTTT. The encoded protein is CASSWLRGTGELFF.